This T cell receptor (beta chain) was observed in a study of monozygotic twins with inflammatory bowel disease (dated by TCRdb to the late 2010s). About the investigation overall: The full study comprised some 30 monozygotic twin pairs: nine German pairs (four IBD-concordant, five IBD-discordant) and 19 IBD-discordant Danish pairs. Disease-associated traits were sought mainly through comparisons between IBD patients and their genetically identical healthy co-twins within discordant pairs. Each individual had, on average, about 151 000 unique TCRalpha sequences and 181 000 unique TCRbeta sequences available for analysis.

Library generation was performed with 5' RACE. Each TCR library was prepared from around 3.5 ug of total RNA. For each sample, cDNA synthesis was carried out in eight separate reactions using SMARTScribe reverse transcriptase. During cDNA synthesis, template switching was used to introduce unique molecular identifiers that contained a 6-nucleotide sample barcode. TCRalpha and TCRbeta cDNA was amplified in two nested PCRs of about 17 and 10 cycles, and bead purification was carried out after each PCR. Before amplification, cDNA was treated with uracil DNA-glycosylase and purified using the QIAquick PCR purification kit. In the second PCR, Illumina TruSeq-compatible adapters and sample-specific barcodes were added. TapeStation and Qubit were used to check library quality and concentration, and 4.5 to 6 ng of each library was pooled. Sequencing of the pooled libraries was done on an Illumina HiSeq2500 single-index Rapid Run using custom sequencing primers and 2 x 100 bp reads. The published analysis was carried out like this. UMI-based consensus assembly with MiGEC version 1.2.6 was used to correct PCR and sequencing errors. MiXCR version 2.1.1 was used to carry out V(D)J alignment, clonotype assembly and CDR3 extraction. To normalise gene usage, clonotype sharing and MAIT/NKT TCR abundance, the top 1000, 10 000 and 20 000 clonotypes in each sample were analysed. After downsampling to 27 000 UMIs, diversity was calculated as the inverse Simpson index using the vegan R package. Statistical testing used paired Mann-Whitney U tests on the discordant twin pairs and applied Benjamini-Hochberg correction for multiple testing. The reads, reprocessed by TCRdb, yield one row per CDR3 protein sequence and no DNA. TCRdb's processing, not the study's, gives the V and J calls here. The table for this sample shows 150,000 to 200,000 distinct CDR3 sequences. Less than 8% of the sample comes from the top ten.

Concerning this clonotype: Its antigen specificity is not known.

From each donor, a roughly 2.4 ml peripheral blood sample was collected into PAXgene tubes and kept at -80 degrees C. Without any T cell sorting, total RNA was extracted from whole blood using the PAXgene blood miRNA kit on an automated QIAcube. Peripheral blood from monozygotic twin pairs, either concordant or discordant for inflammatory bowel disease, underwent deep TCRalpha and TCRbeta repertoire profiling that used unique molecular barcoding. Smoking habits were recorded for all twin pairs, with individuals classified as current, former or never smokers. Overall study results and their limits: Measured by the inverse Simpson index, TCRbeta repertoire diversity was lower in IBD patients than in their healthy co-twins. Compared with healthy twins, IBD patients had fewer clonotypes in common with other individuals, a difference most pronounced in patients showing signs of disease activity. No single strong signal or clonotype linked to IBD turned up in the results, so the idea that one exists was not supported. No difference in repertoire similarity was observed between concordant and discordant twins, possibly owing to limited statistical power. The analysis was unable to tell apart different T cell subtypes. Because patients received different immunosuppressive treatments, the repertoires may have picked up extra background noise and variability between individuals.

The receptor's source is a human donor with ulcerative colitis or Crohn's disease, or a healthy co-twin of an affected twin (not recorded which). The sample was blood.

The CDR3 amino acid sequence is: CASSLAGGKAFF. Recombination linked TRBV5-1 to TRBJ1-1; TCRdb's D gene call, TRBD1, goes unchecked for lack of DNA. For CDR1 and CDR2, the germline V gene lists SGHRS and YFSETQ. Inclusive of the bounding cysteine and phenylalanine, the CDR3 is 12 residues long. DNA was not recorded.